These 23 T cell receptor beta chains share one sample of origin, sequenced in a study of early T cells in non-severe SARS-CoV-2 infection (dated by TCRdb to the early 2020s). The library relied on 5' RACE. Sequenced using a NextSeq 500. TCRdb reprocessed the public reads (quality trimming at Q25 with fastp, clone calling with MiXCR) and kept in-frame beta chains. Merged by CDR3 protein, the rows form single entries marked with the most common genes and DNA. The table for this sample lists 24,000 or so distinct CDR3 sequences; over 3.5% of them were counted only once. Of the sample, approximately 4% falls within the top ten clones. The specimen was whole blood. These receptor sequences come from an adult who was a healthcare worker with PCR-confirmed SARS-CoV-2 infection or an uninfected control (not recorded which).

The table lists this clonotype with many counts. The CDR3 bases are TGCGCCAGCCTAGCGCCATACAATGAGCAGTTCTTC. Encoded protein: CASLAPYNEQFF. The chain carries TRBV4-1 and TRBJ2-1, with TRBD2 as a possible D gene (6 bases). Germline V CDR1 and CDR2: MGHRA, YSYEKL. V lost 8 bases and J lost 4, with 9 bases in between. The CDR3 has 12 residues.

This clonotype was seen repeatedly, ten times or more. The rearrangement uses TRBV11-2 and TRBJ2-3, with 13 bases aligning to TRBD2. The CDR3 runs to 17 residues. V was pared by 5 bases and J by 4 bases, with 9 bases of the junction left unmatched. CDR1 SGHAT and CDR2 FQNNGV come from the germline V gene. Here the CDR3 reads CASSQGGLAGVADTQYF. CDR3 nucleotides: TGTGCCAGCAGCCAAGGAGGACTAGCGGGAGTTGCAGATACGCAGTATTTT.

This clonotype has at least ten counts. V gene TRBV19 combines with J gene TRBJ1-5; tentatively, D is TRBD1 (6 bases). The CDR3 totals 12 residues. Looked up from germline, CDR1 is LNHDA and CDR2 is SQIVND (reference sequence). Trimming removed 5 bases at V and 11 bases at J, with 13 bases between. CDR3 sequence (DNA): TGTGCCAGTAGTGGCTCTAGGGGGGCCCAGCATTTT. Amino acid sequence: CASSGSRGAQHF.

This clonotype was observed at least ten times. The CDR3 DNA is TGCAGTGCTAGTGGAGGCTCCCCAGATACGCAGTATTTT. Protein product: CSASGGSPDTQYF. The gene calls are TRBV20-1 and TRBJ2-3; TRBD2 might be the D (5 bases). The CDR3 runs to 13 residues. Per germline, CDR1 DFQATT and CDR2 SNEGSKA (reference sequence). V was clipped by 3 bases and J by 4 bases, with 11 bases between them.

The sample holds many counts of this clonotype. The rearrangement links TRBV12-3 or TRBV12-4 to TRBJ1-5; D gene ambiguous. Trimming removed 0 bases at V and 6 bases at J, with 3 bases between. This CDR3 comprises 12 residues. The CDR3 spells CASSLAGQPQHF. Here the CDR3 DNA reads TGTGCCAGCAGTTTAGCTGGTCAGCCCCAGCATTTT.

This clonotype has at least ten counts. The chain joins TRBV10-1 to TRBJ2-2; a weak D match, TRBD2 (6 bases). V lost 11 bases to trimming and J lost 5 bases, with 21 bases between them. The CDR3 runs to 15 residues. CDR1 is WNHNN, CDR2 SYGVQD, per germline (reference sequence). The CDR3 bases are TGCGCCTGCATTCTTAGCGGATATAAAACCGGGGAGCTGTTTTTT. Encoded protein: CACILSGYKTGELFF.

This clonotype appeared many times. The V gene is TRBV14, the J gene TRBJ2-3; D remains unclear. Germline V gene lookup returns CDR1 SGHDN and CDR2 FVKESK. The CDR3 has 13 amino acids. V was cut by 1 base and J by 2 bases, with 4 bases left in between. The CDR3 bases are TGTGCCAGCAGCCAAGCCTACACAGATACGCAGTATTTT. This codes for CASSQAYTDTQYF.

This clonotype was picked up many times. The chain recombines TRBV12-3 or TRBV12-4 with TRBJ2-7; D possibly corresponds to TRBD2 (5 bases). The CDR3 is made up of 13 amino acids. With 6 bases removed from V and 3 bases from J, the gap between germline ends came to 12 bases. The CDR3 sequence: CASSGPGNYEQYF. Written as DNA, the CDR3 is TGTGCCAGCAGCGGACCCGGGAACTACGAGCAGTACTTC.

This clonotype has ten or more counts. V and J are TRBV5-4 and TRBJ1-1; 8 nucleotides line up with TRBD1. V gave up 3 bases and J gave up 4 bases; unmatched junction bases: 5. This CDR3 spans 14 amino acids. Germline CDR1 and CDR2: SGHNT and YYREEE (reference sequence). CDR3 residues: CASSSSGGFTEAFF. In nucleotides, the CDR3 is TGTGCCAGCAGCTCATCAGGGGGCTTCACTGAAGCTTTCTTT.

In this sample, this clonotype turned up many times. This chain connects TRBV15 to TRBJ2-1; D is uncertain. The germline V gene has CDR1 LNHNV and CDR2 YYDKDF (reference sequence). The CDR3 contains 11 residues. V gave up 6 bases and J gave up 8 bases, with 8 bases separating them. The CDR3 DNA reads as TGTGCCACCAGTTTAGAGGATGAGCAGTTCTTC. Translated: CATSLEDEQFF.

The rearrangement joins TRBV20-1 to TRBJ2-3; tentative D call: TRBD2 (6 bases). The CDR3 extends over 15 amino acids. Trimming removed 1 base at V and 0 bases at J, with 11 bases between. Germline V lookup: CDR1 DFQATT, CDR2 SNEGSKA (reference sequence). Here the CDR3 DNA reads TGCAGTGCTAGAGCCGGGACTTCAAGCACAGATACGCAGTATTTT. Protein sequence: CSARAGTSSTDTQYF.

This clonotype was detected ten times or more. The junction differs from germline at one of its ends, possibly a read error. The chain combines TRBV3-1 with TRBJ2-3; D ambiguous. CDR3 length: 14 residues. Germline V gene lookup returns CDR1 LGHDT and CDR2 YNNKEL (reference sequence). This CDR3 reads CASSRTTRTNTQYF. The CDR3 DNA follows: TGTGCCAGCAGCCGGACCACTCGCACAAATACGCAGTATTTT.

This clonotype was detected only a few times. The chain employs TRBV28 and TRBJ2-1; 10 bases map to TRBD2. Germline V gene sequence: CDR1 MDHEN, CDR2 SYDVKM. The CDR3 contains 17 residues. Germline trimming cut 8 bases from V and 0 bases from J; bases unmatched to any gene: 10. The CDR3 sequence: CASPPGLATISYNEQFF. The CDR3 DNA reads as TGTGCCAGCCCCCCGGGACTAGCGACCATCTCCTACAATGAGCAGTTCTTC.

At least ten counts were recorded for this clonotype. The V call is TRBV20-1, the J call TRBJ2-1; TRBD2 agrees at 13 bases. The CDR3 contains 17 residues. The V gene's germline CDR1 is DFQATT and CDR2 SNEGSKA (reference sequence). With 0 bases clipped from V and 0 bases from J, the junction kept 2 bases outside the gene matches. CDR3 DNA sequence: TGCAGTGCTAGAGATTGGACTAGCGGGGGCTCCTACAATGAGCAGTTCTTC. Protein: CSARDWTSGGSYNEQFF.

This clonotype was detected ten times or more. The CDR3 DNA reads as TGTGCCACCAGCGACAGGGGCGCAAATCAGCCCCAGCATTTT. It codes for CATSDRGANQPQHF. The genes are TRBV24-1 and TRBJ1-5, with TRBD1 identical over 8 bases. There are 14 residues in the CDR3. The junction had 5 bases not matched to a gene; V was cut back by 7 bases and J by 4 bases. Per germline, CDR1 KGHDR and CDR2 SFDVKD.

This clonotype showed up many times. V gene TRBV30 combines with J gene TRBJ2-5; 9 bases are a match to TRBD1. This CDR3 has 17 residues. The V segment lost 2 bases and the J segment 5 bases; nucleotides outside the gene matches: 15. Per the germline V gene, CDR1 is GTSNPN and CDR2 is SVGIG (reference sequence). The DNA of the CDR3 is TGTGCCTGGAGTCTCTGGGAGGGACAGGGAACGCCGGAGACCCAGTACTTC. Its protein product is CAWSLWEGQGTPETQYF.

This clonotype was recorded many times. This chain joins TRBV10-1 and TRBJ2-7; 8 bases align to TRBD1. With 7 bases clipped from V and 0 bases from J, the junction kept 5 bases outside the gene matches. Per germline, CDR1 WNHNN and CDR2 SYGVQD (reference sequence). The CDR3 contains 14 residues. For the CDR3, the DNA is TGCGCCAGCATCCGGGACAGGAGCTCCTACGAGCAGTACTTC. Translation gives CASIRDRSSYEQYF.

The V gene is TRBV2, the J gene TRBJ2-1; 7 bases are a match to TRBD2. The CDR3 has 14 amino acids. Looked up from germline, CDR1 is SNHLY and CDR2 is FYNNEI. With 7 bases clipped from V and 1 base from J, the junction kept 4 bases outside the gene matches. In DNA form, the CDR3 reads TGTGCCAGCAATCGAGCGGGATCCTACAATGAGCAGTTCTTC. Translation gives CASNRAGSYNEQFF.

In this sample, this clonotype turned up a few times. V gene TRBV30 combines with J gene TRBJ2-4; 9 positions agree with TRBD2. Germline CDR1 reads GTSNPN; CDR2 reads SVGIG (reference sequence). The CDR3 is made up of 14 amino acids. With 0 bases clipped from V and 9 bases from J, the junction kept 6 bases outside the gene matches. CDR3 nucleotide sequence: TGTGCCTGGAGTGTAACGTTAGCGGGAGCCATTCAGTACTTC. Protein: CAWSVTLAGAIQYF.

The rearrangement uses TRBV6-5 and TRBJ2-5; possible D gene TRBD2, 6 bases. This CDR3 region has 13 residues. CDR1 is MNHEY, CDR2 SVGAGI, per germline. Trimming took 0 bases from V and 9 from J, leaving 11 bases between them. The CDR3 is CASSYSPGAAQYF. The CDR3 DNA is TGTGCCAGCAGTTACTCCCCGGGAGCGGCCCAGTACTTC.

In its sample, this clonotype was seen many times. V is TRBV2 and J is TRBJ1-2; 8 nucleotides agree with TRBD1. The CDR3 totals 15 residues. The germline V gene encodes CDR1 SNHLY and CDR2 FYNNEI. Germline trimming cut 7 bases from V and 2 bases from J; bases unmatched to any gene: 9. The CDR3 nucleotides read TGTGCCAGCACCCATGGGGCAGGGGGCAACTATGGCTACACCTTC. It yields the protein CASTHGAGGNYGYTF.

This clonotype is termed medium-sized. The chain uses TRBV7-3 and TRBJ1-2; no definite D call. The CDR3 has 16 amino acids. The ends were cut back, 5 bases at V and 8 bases at J, with 24 bases in the middle. Germline values: CDR1 SGHTA, CDR2 FQGTGA. The CDR3 coding sequence is TGTGCCAGCAGCGAATCTACAGTTGGGCCCCTAGGGGGCTACACCTTC. Amino acids: CASSESTVGPLGGYTF.

This clonotype has a count of ten or more. The CDR3 DNA follows: TGTGCCAGCAGCTTAGGGGCAGGCTACGAGCAGTACTTC. It translates to CASSLGAGYEQYF. The chain carries TRBV11-2 and TRBJ2-7, with no clear D. The germline CDR1 and CDR2 sequences are SGHAT and FQNNGV. The CDR3 sequence is 13 residues long. The V and J ends lost 1 base and 3 bases respectively, with 7 bases between them. The full variable domain, in which reference TRBV11-2 and TRBJ2-7 provide the parts outside the CDR3, is EAGVAQSPRYKIIEKRQSVAFWCNPISGHATLYWYQQILGQGPKLLIQFQNNGVVDDSQLPKDRFSAERLKGVDSTLKIQPAKLEDSAVYLCASSLGAGYEQYFGPGTRLTVT.